This T cell receptor beta chain was sequenced in a study of identical twins. TCRdb ran MiXCR on the 5' RACE reads and lists one entry per CDR3 protein. This sample has roughly 230,000 distinct CDR3 sequences; about 8.5% occur once, and the top ten carry less than 4%. Of note for this clonotype: Its antigen is currently unknown.

General study results and limits: With abundant cord blood beta clonotypes, insertions were fewer; memory repertoires showed no such pattern. Partly confounded zero-insertion analyses could result from invariant MAIT and iNKT cells.

This CDR3 contains 16 residues. Per germline, CDR1 MNHEY and CDR2 SMNVEV (reference sequence). V dropped 8 bases and J dropped 3 bases, with 19 bases sitting between them. These sequences were also reported in another study, on yellow fever vaccine responses in identical twins.

This chain joins TRBV27 and TRBJ2-2, with D possibly matching TRBD2 (6 bases). This TCR was recovered from a woman in her late teens or twenties in good health. The specimen was CD8+ T cells sorted from blood. In DNA, the CDR3 is TGTGCCAGCCGCGCGGGGCCTGAAGGATACACCGGGGAGCTGTTTTTT. Translating it yields CASRAGPEGYTGELFF.